Presented here are 32 T cell receptor beta chains from one specimen sequenced in a study of T cells in localized non-small cell lung cancer. Data came from immunoSEQ multiplex PCR; TCRdb stores just in-frame clones and leaves some out. The sample includes 1,800 or so clones, 35% to 45% of them seen just once. The input for sequencing was lung tumor tissue, taken before any cancer treatment. These receptor sequences come from a woman aged 35 to 75 with stage I lung adenocarcinoma.

The rearrangement uses TRBV9 and TRBJ2-5; D possibly corresponds to TRBD2 (7 bases). CDR3 size: 16 residues. Looked up from germline, CDR1 is SGDLS and CDR2 is YYNGEE. V was shortened by 4 bases and J by 0 bases, with 16 bases between the two germline ends. Here the CDR3 reads CASSSTGRVNQETQYF. The CDR3 nucleotides read TGTGCCAGCAGCTCAACAGGGAGGGTTAACCAAGAGACCCAGTACTTC.

V and J are TRBV6-8 and TRBJ2-5, with a possible D match to TRBD2 (5 bases). The ends were cut back, 5 bases at V and 3 bases at J, with 13 bases in the middle. Germline CDR1 is MNHGY and CDR2 is SAAAGT. The CDR3 has 14 residues. CDR3 sequence: CASSRGPSKETQYF. CDR3 DNA: TGTGCCAGCAGTCGGGGTCCAAGCAAAGAGACCCAGTACTTC.

This clone appeared a few times. The chain uses TRBV30 and TRBJ1-1; D unclear. The CDR3 covers 14 residues. Germline CDR1 GTSNPN, CDR2 SVGIG (reference sequence). V lost 0 bases and J 5 bases, leaving 13 bases between the germline ends. CDR3 region: CAWSVRQLRTEAFF. In DNA, the CDR3 is TGTGCCTGGAGTGTTAGACAACTACGGACTGAAGCTTTCTTT.

V and J are TRBV6-8 and TRBJ2-7; D possibly uses TRBD1 or TRBD2 (7 bases each). The V gene lost 5 bases and the J gene lost 0 bases, with 20 bases spanning the gap. CDR3 length: 17 residues. In germline, CDR1 is MNHGY, CDR2 SAAAGT. CDR3: CASSPLPPGGGSYEQYF. The DNA for the CDR3 is TGTGCCAGCAGTCCCCTCCCCCCAGGGGGGGGCTCCTACGAGCAGTACTTC.

This sequence joins TRBV19 and TRBJ2-3; 7 bases line up with TRBD2. Germline V gene sequence: CDR1 LNHDA, CDR2 SQIVND (reference sequence). The CDR3 covers 15 residues. Losses at the gene ends were 4 bases for V and 2 bases for J; bases not matched to a gene: 6. The CDR3 DNA reads as TGTGCCAGTAGTAGGACTAGAGGACACACAGATACGCAGTATTTT. This gives the protein CASSRTRGHTDTQYF.

V and J are TRBV29-1 and TRBJ2-1; no clear D. V lost 3 bases to trimming and J lost 4 bases, with 19 bases between them. CDR3 length equals 16 residues. Per the germline V gene, CDR1 is SQVTM and CDR2 is ANQGSEA. Here the CDR3 reads CSVERPGATRYNEQFF. CDR3 coding DNA: TGCAGCGTTGAGCGTCCGGGCGCTACCCGTTACAATGAGCAGTTCTTC.

The chain links TRBV18 to TRBJ1-4; no clear D. The CDR3 runs to 16 residues. Germline CDR1 and CDR2: KGHSH and LQKENI. The ends were cut back, 0 bases at V and 5 bases at J, with 13 bases in the middle. The CDR3 DNA follows: TGTGCCAGCTCACCACCGGTTGGCGGTTCGAATGAAAAACTGTTTTTT. Translation gives CASSPPVGGSNEKLFF.

This clone was seen more than once but under ten times. An end of the junction differs from the germline gene, which may be a read error. The chain recombines TRBV6-1 with TRBJ2-7; the D gene is possibly TRBD2 (6 bases). This CDR3 is 16 amino acids long. Germline CDR1 is MNHNS and CDR2 is SASEGT. This CDR3 is CASSEGLGGILNEQYF. The CDR3 DNA follows: TGTGCCAGCAGTGAAGGGCTTGGAGGGATCCTAAACGAGCAGTATTTC.

This chain's CDR3 is CASSHLTENTGELFF. The CDR3 region has the DNA TGTGCCAGCAGCCACCTGACAGAGAACACCGGGGAGCTGTTTTTT. This chain uses TRBV14 with TRBJ2-2, with a possible D match to TRBD1 (5 bases). The germline CDR1 and CDR2 sequences are SGHDN and FVKESK. The V end was cut by 3 bases, the J end by 1 base, with 9 bases between. This CDR3 comprises 15 residues.

The chain couples TRBV19 to TRBJ2-3; 8 nucleotides agree with TRBD1. This CDR3 has 16 residues. V was clipped by 5 bases and J by 6 bases; unmatched bases: 13. Looked up from germline, CDR1 is LNHDA and CDR2 is SQIVND (reference sequence). CDR3 in amino acids: CASSPGQGKEGDTQYF. The CDR3 DNA follows: TGTGCCAGTAGTCCCGGACAGGGAAAAGAAGGGGATACGCAGTATTTT.

This clone was detected only once. V gene TRBV14 combines with J gene TRBJ1-2, with 8 bases matching TRBD1. Trimming removed 4 bases from V and 8 bases from J; junction bases left unmatched: 3. Germline V gene sequence: CDR1 SGHDN, CDR2 FVKESK. The CDR3 totals 12 residues. CDR3 nucleotide sequence: TGTGCCAGCAGCCCGACAGGGGACGGCTACACCTTC. It is translated as CASSPTGDGYTF.

The chain couples TRBV25-1 to TRBJ1-3; D uncertain. The CDR3 covers 15 residues. Trimming removed 6 bases from V and 4 bases from J, with 16 bases in between. Germline CDR1 is MGHDK and CDR2 is SYGVNS. This CDR3 is CASSLGRGEGNTIYF. CDR3 nucleotide sequence: TGTGCCAGCAGCTTAGGCCGGGGAGAAGGAAACACCATATATTTT.

This clone was detected only a few times. The V call is TRBV11-3, the J call TRBJ1-2; TRBD1 matches 9 bases. Germline values: CDR1 SGHNT, CDR2 YENEEA. The CDR3 extends over 14 amino acids. The J segment lost 8 bases and the V segment lost 1 base, leaving 5 bases of the junction unmatched. CDR3 coding DNA: TGTGCCAGCAGCTTAGGGACAGGGGAGGAAGGCTACACCTTC. Translation: CASSLGTGEEGYTF.

V usage is TRBV19 and J usage is TRBJ1-1; TRBD1 matches at 7 bases. CDR3 length: 16 amino acids. V was pared by 9 bases and J by 3 bases, with 16 bases of the junction left unmatched. Germline CDR1 is LNHDA and CDR2 is SQIVND (reference sequence). The CDR3 DNA reads TGTGCCAGCCGACCACAGGGGCCCACGGGTGACACTGAAGCTTTCTTT. Residues: CASRPQGPTGDTEAFF.

The table lists this clone with a count of one. V usage is TRBV19 and J usage is TRBJ1-4; D unclear. The V and J ends lost 7 bases and 5 bases respectively, with 5 bases between them. Germline V gives CDR1 LNHDA, CDR2 SQIVND (reference sequence). The CDR3 spans 11 residues. In nucleotides, the CDR3 is TGTGCCAGTAAGGGAAATGAAAAACTGTTTTTT. Encoded protein: CASKGNEKLFF.

The chain uses TRBV19 and TRBJ2-2; D is perhaps TRBD2 (6 bases). Trimming removed 0 bases at V and 6 bases at J, with 14 bases between. Germline V gene sequence: CDR1 LNHDA, CDR2 SQIVND (reference sequence). The CDR3 spans 16 residues. Written as DNA, the CDR3 is TGTGCCAGTAGTATAGATGGTGGGCGGGGAGCCGGGGAGCTGTTTTTT. Protein sequence: CASSIDGGRGAGELFF.

Of note for this clone: A read error may produce the germline difference seen at one junction end. V usage is TRBV10-3 and J usage is TRBJ1-1, with D possibly TRBD1 on 6 matching bases. The germline CDR1 and CDR2 sequences are ENHRY and SYGVKD. CDR3 length: 15 residues. The CDR3 DNA reads TGTGCCATCAGTAAGACATTCATGGGGGACACTGAAGCTTTTTTT. This gives the protein CAISKTFMGDTEAFF.

This CDR3 reads CASSISLAIAGQFF. CDR3 nucleotide sequence: TGTGCCAGTAGTATTTCACTAGCGATAGCCGGGCAGTTCTTC. V and J are TRBV19 and TRBJ2-1; 7 nucleotides line up with TRBD2. The CDR3 runs 14 residues. CDR1 and CDR2 (germline): LNHDA, SQIVND (reference sequence). V dropped 3 bases and J dropped 12; count of bases not matched to a gene: 11.

The V call is TRBV4-1, the J call TRBJ1-1, with 9 bases lining up with TRBD1. Germline-derived CDR1 and CDR2 are MGHRA and YSYEKL. The CDR3 contains 18 residues. The trim removed 3 bases at V and 5 bases at J, leaving 16 bases unmatched. CDR3 in amino acids: CASSHPGQGGRAKTEAFF. The CDR3 DNA is TGCGCCAGCAGCCACCCGGGACAGGGTGGTAGAGCGAAGACTGAAGCTTTCTTT.

The rearrangement uses TRBV14 and TRBJ1-6; possibly TRBD1 for D (6 bases). Germline V gene sequence: CDR1 SGHDN, CDR2 FVKESK. Trimming shortened V by 9 bases and J by 5 bases, and 11 bases separated the two germline ends. The CDR3 runs to 13 residues. The CDR3 coding sequence is TGTGCCAGTCGACAGGTAGATAATTCACCCCTCCACTTT. The encoded protein is CASRQVDNSPLHF.

The chain's CDR3 is CASSDRDSPYEQYF. DNA for the CDR3: TGTGCCAGCAGCGACCGGGACAGTCCCTACGAGCAGTACTTC. The chain is built from TRBV11-3 and TRBJ2-7, with 7 bases aligning to TRBD1. Germline V gene sequence: CDR1 SGHNT, CDR2 YENEEA. The CDR3 runs 14 residues. Unmatched junction bases numbered 6, after V lost 5 bases and J lost 2 bases.

This clone has a handful of counts. This chain connects TRBV30 to TRBJ1-5, with TRBD1 matching over 12 bases. The CDR3 runs to 15 residues. Trimming took 1 base from V and 8 from J; bases not matched to a gene: 6. Germline CDR1 and CDR2: GTSNPN and SVGIG (reference sequence). The CDR3 region has the DNA TGTGCCTGGAGTGGAGAAGGGACAGGGGGCGAGCCCCAGCATTTT. As protein: CAWSGEGTGGEPQHF.

This clone was seen only a few times. The chain carries TRBV11-3 and TRBJ1-1; no reliable D call. V lost 1 base and J 6 bases, leaving 12 bases between the germline ends. Germline CDR1 and CDR2: SGHNT and YENEEA. The CDR3 has 14 residues. The CDR3 sequence: CASSLGFGVPEAFF. DNA for the CDR3: TGTGCCAGCAGCTTAGGTTTCGGTGTGCCTGAAGCTTTCTTT. The entire variable domain, with the rest obtained from reference TRBV11-3 and TRBJ1-1, is as follows: EAGVVQSPRYKIIEKKQPVAFWCNPISGHNTLYWYLQNLGQGPELLIRYENEEAVDDSQLPKDRFSAERLKGVDSTLKIQPAELGDSAVYLCASSLGFGVPEAFFGQGTRLTVV.

J is TRBJ2-3 and V is TRBV5-1; D is uncertain. The CDR3 is made up of 14 amino acids. V lost 4 bases and J 2 bases, leaving 11 bases between the germline ends. In germline, CDR1 is SGHRS, CDR2 YFSETQ. The CDR3 region is CASSQSPSTDTQYF. CDR3 in DNA: TGCGCCAGCAGCCAGTCACCGTCCACAGATACGCAGTATTTT.

J is TRBJ1-4 and V is TRBV6-8; maybe TRBD1 (5 bases). The germline CDR1 and CDR2 sequences are MNHGY and SAAAGT. Trimming left V 6 bases short and J 2 bases short, with 13 bases between. The CDR3 totals 15 residues. Here the CDR3 reads CASSPWGRTNEKLFF. In DNA form, the CDR3 reads TGTGCCAGCAGCCCGTGGGGGAGGACTAATGAAAAACTGTTTTTT.

The genes are TRBV19 and TRBJ2-7; 9 bases are shared with TRBD1. V shed 7 bases, J shed 5 bases, and the junction held 3 bases outside the gene matches. The CDR3 is made up of 12 amino acids. Germline assignment: CDR1 LNHDA and CDR2 SQIVND (reference sequence). CDR3 DNA sequence: TGTGCCAGTAAACAGGGGGCTAACGAGCAGTACTTC. The encoded protein is CASKQGANEQYF.

A single count supports this clone. The genes are TRBV18 and TRBJ1-1; a weak D match, TRBD1 (5 bases). The CDR3 has 14 amino acids. Trimming left V 1 base short and J 1 base short, with 7 bases between. The germline gives CDR1 KGHSH, CDR2 LQKENI. DNA for the CDR3: TGTGCCAGCTCACCACGGGACGGGAACACTGAAGCTTTCTTT. Protein sequence: CASSPRDGNTEAFF.

The chain employs TRBV30 and TRBJ2-3; TRBD2 matches 8 bases. Germline V gene sequence: CDR1 GTSNPN, CDR2 SVGIG (reference sequence). The CDR3 contains 15 residues. V lost 0 bases and J lost 1; bases outside the gene matches: 3. Written as DNA, the CDR3 is TGTGCCTGGAGTGTAAGCGGGGGACGCACAGATACGCAGTATTTT. This codes for CAWSVSGGRTDTQYF. Supplemented by reference TRBV30 and TRBJ2-3, the full variable domain reads SQTIHQWPATLVQPVGSPLSLECTVEGTSNPNLYWYRQAAGRGLQLLFYSVGIGQISSEVPQNLSASRPQDRQFILSSKKLLLSDSGFYLCAWSVSGGRTDTQYFGPGTRLTVL.

This clone was found a few times. The rearrangement uses TRBV19 and TRBJ1-4, with D hard to call. CDR1 and CDR2 (germline): LNHDA, SQIVND (reference sequence). The CDR3 sequence is 18 residues long. V was pared by 2 bases and J by 7 bases, with 23 bases between. The CDR3 DNA follows: TGTGCCAGTAGTATACCGACGGCATCGGCGCCCCGGGGTGAAAAACTGTTTTTT. Translating gives CASSIPTASAPRGEKLFF.

This clone was seen a handful of times. The chain links TRBV11-3 to TRBJ2-4; 8 bases match TRBD2. CDR3 length: 16 amino acids. Unmatched junction bases numbered 10, after V lost 3 bases and J lost 6 bases. The V gene's germline CDR1 is SGHNT and CDR2 YENEEA. The CDR3 loop is CASSFLAGMGGNIQYF. Here the CDR3 DNA reads TGTGCCAGCAGCTTTTTAGCGGGGATGGGAGGAAACATTCAGTACTTC.

V gene TRBV7-6 combines with J gene TRBJ1-2; D ambiguous. V lost 5 bases and J 8 bases, leaving 24 bases between the germline ends. The CDR3 sequence is 16 residues long. Germline loops: CDR1 SGHVS, CDR2 FNYEAQ. CDR3 nucleotide sequence: TGTGCCAGCAGCCTCAATCAAGGTCCCCGAGGAGGCGGCTACACCTTC. It codes for CASSLNQGPRGGGYTF.

The chain couples TRBV11-3 to TRBJ2-1, with 9 bases lining up with TRBD1. Germline CDR1 SGHNT, CDR2 YENEEA. The J segment lost 6 bases and the V segment lost 3 bases, leaving 6 bases of the junction unmatched. The CDR3 consists of 15 residues. CDR3 in DNA: TGTGCCAGCAGCTTGAGGGACAGGGCTACCAATGAGCAGTTCTTC. This translates into CASSLRDRATNEQFF. Using reference TRBV11-3 and TRBJ2-1 for the parts outside the CDR3, the full variable domain is EAGVVQSPRYKIIEKKQPVAFWCNPISGHNTLYWYLQNLGQGPELLIRYENEEAVDDSQLPKDRFSAERLKGVDSTLKIQPAELGDSAVYLCASSLRDRATNEQFFGPGTRLTVL.